This T cell receptor (beta chain) emerged from a study of CD8 T cells in Susac syndrome. General observations from the study: Only a relatively small number of individuals were included in the TCR sequencing and HLA analysis.

Points on this clonotype: The antigen remains unidentified.

RNA, at 0.5 to 1 ug, was reverse transcribed with random hexamers. An immunoSEQ multiplex PCR generated amplified TCR beta CDR3 products spanning 54 Vbeta and 13 Jbeta. TCRdb ran MiXCR on the immunoSEQ multiplex PCR reads and lists one entry per CDR3 protein. This sample has about 140,000 distinct CDR3 sequences, with 85% to 95% found just once. CD8+ and CD4+ blood T cells underwent TCR beta sequencing. Multiple sclerosis controls were treatment-naive patients with stable or active relapsing-remitting disease. Germline assignment: CDR1 DFQATT and CDR2 SNEGSKA (reference sequence). Trimming pared 6 bases from V and 4 bases from J, leaving 9 bases between. This CDR3 comprises 11 residues.

The chain joins TRBV20-1 to TRBJ2-5; D remains ambiguous. The source of this sequence is a human donor with multiple sclerosis. Sequencing was carried out using CD4+ T cells from PBMCs. In DNA, the CDR3 is TGCAGTGCGCAAAATGTAGAGACCCAGTACTTC. This codes for CSAQNVETQYF.